This T cell receptor (beta chain) was sequenced for a study of T cells after yellow fever vaccination. They built TCR cDNA with 5'RACE template switching, a step that put in a universal primer site and UMIs. TCRdb analysed the 5' RACE reads with MiXCR anew, one entry per CDR3 protein. The repertoire has about 400,000 distinct CDR3 sequences, more than 5.5% of them found once; the top ten carry approximately 15%. The V gene lost 6 bases and the J gene lost 6 bases, with 15 bases spanning the gap. This CDR3 has 14 residues. The germline CDR1 and CDR2 sequences are MNHEY and SVGEGT. The gene calls are TRBV6-2 or TRBV6-3 and TRBJ2-1; D possibly matches TRBD1 or TRBD2 (6 bases each). The TCR was taken from a man aged 25-45 years who received the YFV17D yellow fever vaccine. The sequencing used PBMCs, collected 5 days after the yellow fever booster vaccination. CDR3 in DNA: TGTGCCAGCAGGCGGGACCAAGGGGGCAATGAGCAGTTCTTC. Translated, it gives CASRRDQGGNEQFF.